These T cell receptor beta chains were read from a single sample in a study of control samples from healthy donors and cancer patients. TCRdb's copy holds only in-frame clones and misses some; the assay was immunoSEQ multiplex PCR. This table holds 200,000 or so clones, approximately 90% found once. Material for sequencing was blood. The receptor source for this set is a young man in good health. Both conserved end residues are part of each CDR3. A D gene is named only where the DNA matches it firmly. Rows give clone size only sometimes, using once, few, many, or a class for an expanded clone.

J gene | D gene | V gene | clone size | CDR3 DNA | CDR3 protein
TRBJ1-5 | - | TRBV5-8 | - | TGTGCCAGCAGCTTCAAAACAGCTAGCAATCAGCCCCAGCATTTT | CASSFKTASNQPQHF
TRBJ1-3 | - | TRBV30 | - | TGTGCCTGGAATACGGGAGCTGGAAACACCATATATTTT | CAWNTGAGNTIYF
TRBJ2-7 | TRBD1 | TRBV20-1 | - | TGCAGTGCTAACAGGGGGTACGAGCAGTACTTC | CSANRGYEQYF
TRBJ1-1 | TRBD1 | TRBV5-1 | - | TGCGCCAGCAGCTCGGGACAGCCGAACACTGAAGCTTTCTTT | CASSSGQPNTEAFF
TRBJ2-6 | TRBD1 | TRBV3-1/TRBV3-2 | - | TGTGCCAGCAGCCAAGTCCCGGGACAGTCCTCTGGGGCCAACGTCCTGACTTTC | CASSQVPGQSSGANVLTF
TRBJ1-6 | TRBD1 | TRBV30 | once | TGTGCCTGGAGTGATGGGGACAGGGCCTCACCCCTCCACTTT | CAWSDGDRASPLHF
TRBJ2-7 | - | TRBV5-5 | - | TGTGCCAGCAGCTTTCTGGGGGACGAGCAGTACTTC | CASSFLGDEQYF
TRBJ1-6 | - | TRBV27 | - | TGTGCCAGCAGCAACGGGACATTCGCTTCACCCCTCCACTTT | CASSNGTFASPLHF
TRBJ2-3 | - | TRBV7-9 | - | TGTGCCAGCAGCTTAGCAGGGTTCGATACGCAGTATTTT | CASSLAGFDTQYF
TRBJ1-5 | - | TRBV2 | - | TGTGCCAGCAGTGAAGTGGCAGGGGTTAGGGGCAATCAGCCCCAGCATTTT | CASSEVAGVRGNQPQHF
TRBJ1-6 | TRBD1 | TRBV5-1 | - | TGCGCCAGCAGCTTCTCCGGGACAGGGGAACGGTCACCCCTCCACTTT | CASSFSGTGERSPLHF
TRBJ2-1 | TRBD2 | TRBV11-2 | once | TGTGCCAGCAGCTCGGAACTAGCGGGGGGCGACAATGAGCAGTTCTTC | CASSSELAGGDNEQFF
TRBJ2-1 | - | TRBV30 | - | TGTGCCTGGAGCCCAGAACCAGGGAGCTCCTACAATGAGCAGTTCTTC | CAWSPEPGSSYNEQFF
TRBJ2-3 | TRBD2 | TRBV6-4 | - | TGTGCCAGCAGTGTTCTAGCGGGGCGCACAGATACGCAGTATTTT | CASSVLAGRTDTQYF
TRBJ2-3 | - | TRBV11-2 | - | TGTGCCAGCAGCTTAGTGTGGGGGGGCGTAGATACGCAGTATTTT | CASSLVWGGVDTQYF
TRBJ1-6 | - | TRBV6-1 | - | TGTGCCAGCAGTGAATCACCCCTCCACTTT | CASSESPLHF
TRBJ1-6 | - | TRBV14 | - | TGTGCCAGCAGCCAGGCGAGATTGAGCTCCTATAATTCACCCCTCCACTTT | CASSQARLSSYNSPLHF
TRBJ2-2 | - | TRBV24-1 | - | TGTGCCACCAGTGATTTGCAGGGGGGGAACACCGGGGAGCTGTTTTTT | CATSDLQGGNTGELFF
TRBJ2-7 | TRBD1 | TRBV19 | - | TGTGCCAGTAGTATAGAGGCAGGGGGTAACTACGAGCAGTACTTC | CASSIEAGGNYEQYF
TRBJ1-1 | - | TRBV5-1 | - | TGCGCCAGCCGAACAAGGGTGAACACTGAAGCTTTCTTT | CASRTRVNTEAFF
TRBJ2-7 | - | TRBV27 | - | TGTGCCAGCAGTTTCGAAAGGGGCTACGAGCAGTACTTC | CASSFERGYEQYF
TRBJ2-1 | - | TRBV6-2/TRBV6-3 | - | TGTGCCAGCAGCAACAAGGGGACTTCTACAAATGAGCAGTTCTTC | CASSNKGTSTNEQFF
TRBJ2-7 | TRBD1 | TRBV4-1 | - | TGCGCCAGCAGCTTCCGGGACAGGGGTAACTACGAGCAGTACTTC | CASSFRDRGNYEQYF
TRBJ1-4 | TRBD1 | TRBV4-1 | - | TGCGCCAGCAGCCCCCGAAAGCTGGACAGGGAGGAGAAACTGTTTTTT | CASSPRKLDREEKLFF
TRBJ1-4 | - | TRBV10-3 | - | TGTGCCATCAGTGATAGGGTTAATGAAAAACTGTTTTTT | CAISDRVNEKLFF
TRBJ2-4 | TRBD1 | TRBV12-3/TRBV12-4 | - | TGTGCCAGTGAGGGGGCCAACATTCAGTACTTC | CASEGANIQYF
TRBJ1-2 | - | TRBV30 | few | TGTGCCTGTAACAGGGTGCCTGGCGGCTACACCTTC | CACNRVPGGYTF
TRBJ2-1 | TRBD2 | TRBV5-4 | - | TGTGCCAGCAGCCTAGGACTAGCGGGGGGCCGTGGGGAGCAGTTCTTC | CASSLGLAGGRGEQFF
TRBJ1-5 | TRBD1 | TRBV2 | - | TGTGCCAGGGGAGGACAGGAAGAACGACAGCCCCAGCATTTT | CARGGQEERQPQHF
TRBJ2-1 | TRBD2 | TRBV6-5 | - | TGTGCCAGCAAGATTTCTAGCGGGGGGGCATACGAGCAGTTCTTC | CASKISSGGAYEQFF
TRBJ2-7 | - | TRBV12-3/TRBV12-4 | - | TGTGCCAGCAGCCCCTCCTACGAGCAGTACTTC | CASSPSYEQYF
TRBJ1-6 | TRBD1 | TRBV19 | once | TGTGCCAGTAGTATTGGGACAGGGGCGGCCTATAATTCACCCCTCCACTTT | CASSIGTGAAYNSPLHF
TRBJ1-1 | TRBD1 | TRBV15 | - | TGTGCCACCAGCAGAGGGGGGACAGGGAACACTGAAGCTTTCTTT | CATSRGGTGNTEAFF
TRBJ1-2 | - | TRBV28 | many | TGTGCCAGCAGTTTAGGTGTATCGGGCTACACCTTC | CASSLGVSGYTF
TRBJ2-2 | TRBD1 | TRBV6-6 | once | TGTGCCAGCAGTAAGGACAGGGGCTTCAACACCGGGGAGCTGTTTTTT | CASSKDRGFNTGELFF
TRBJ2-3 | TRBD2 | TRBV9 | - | TGTGCCAGCAGCCCACTAGCGGGGGGGCGGGATACGCAGTATTTT | CASSPLAGGRDTQYF
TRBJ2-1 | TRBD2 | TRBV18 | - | TGTGCCAGCTCACCAGGAGCGGGAGGGGCCCGAAGCTCCTACAATGAGCAGTTCTTC | CASSPGAGGARSSYNEQFF
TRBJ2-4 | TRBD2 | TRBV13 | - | TGTGCCAGCAGCGTGGGAAGCGCGGGGGGTGACATTCAGTACTTC | CASSVGSAGGDIQYF
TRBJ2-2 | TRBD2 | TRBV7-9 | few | TGTGCCAGCAGCTTGGAGAGGGAGGGGACCGGGGAGCTGTTTTTT | CASSLEREGTGELFF
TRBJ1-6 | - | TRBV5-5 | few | TGTGCCAGCAGCTTGGATGGCTCACCCCTCCACTTT | CASSLDGSPLHF